The 29 T cell receptor beta chains below come from one sample, sequenced in a study of blood T cell repertoires in COVID-19. The method was immunoSEQ multiplex PCR; TCRdb's version includes in-frame clones alone and lacks a portion of them. Here the sample spans some 260,000 clones, 88% being singletons. Material for sequencing was peripheral blood. The receptors derive from a woman between 40 and 50 years old who had recovered from COVID-19.

The chain employs TRBV6-2 or TRBV6-3 and TRBJ1-2, with D unresolved. Trimming shortened V by 2 bases and J by 7 bases, and 11 bases separated the two germline ends. Germline V CDR1 and CDR2: MNHEY, SVGEGT. The CDR3 contains 13 residues. The CDR3 sequence is CASSYLRRVGYTF. CDR3 nucleotide sequence: TGTGCCAGCAGTTACCTTCGGCGGGTTGGCTACACCTTC.

On this clone itself: Other DNA sequences in this sample translate to the same CDR3. The chain is built from TRBV6-1 and TRBJ2-7; 7 bases are a match to TRBD2. This CDR3 region has 13 residues. The germline V gene has CDR1 MNHNS and CDR2 SASEGT. The V gene end was trimmed by 2 bases and the J gene end by 7 bases; junction bases not matched to a gene: 5. CDR3 sequence reads: CASSERPGGEQYV. In DNA, the CDR3 is TGTGCCAGCAGTGAAAGGCCGGGGGGTGAGCAGTACGTC.

V gene TRBV20-1 combines with J gene TRBJ1-1, with 8 bases fitting TRBD1. Germline lookup yields CDR1 DFQATT and CDR2 SNEGSKA (reference sequence). The V and J ends lost 3 bases and 5 bases, in that order; junction bases with no gene match: 8. This CDR3 spans 14 amino acids. Here the CDR3 DNA reads TGCAGTGCTAGTGGCAGGGGGCGGAAGACTGAAGCTTTCTTT. Residues: CSASGRGRKTEAFF.

The chain has TRBV7-8 and TRBJ1-3; D gene uncertain. V lost 5 bases, J lost 4 bases, and 15 bases lay in between. In germline, CDR1 is SGHVS, CDR2 FQNEAQ. CDR3 length: 15 amino acids. The CDR3 coding sequence is TGTGCCAGCAGCCCCCCCCCGGGGTCGGGAAACACCATATATTTT. Its protein is CASSPPPGSGNTIYF.

This clone was counted once. V gene TRBV4-1 combines with J gene TRBJ2-1, with 7 bases identical to TRBD1. The V gene's germline CDR1 is MGHRA and CDR2 YSYEKL. The CDR3 is 15 residues long. The junction had 4 bases not matched to a gene; V was cut back by 5 bases and J by 0 bases. In DNA, the CDR3 is TGCGCCAGCAGCACCCGACAGGGCTCCTACAATGAGCAGTTCTTC. It is translated as CASSTRQGSYNEQFF.

The chain links TRBV21-1 to TRBJ2-7; the table's D call TRBD2 went unverified against the DNA. TRBV21-1 represents a pseudogene. The CDR3 totals 14 residues. The CDR3 loop is CAAPRTSARYEQYV. The CDR3 bases are TGTGCCGCCCCCCGGACTAGCGCCCGCTACGAGCAGTACGTC.

This chain uses TRBV19 with TRBJ1-6; a possible D gene is TRBD1 (6 bases). The CDR3 covers 15 residues. V lost 1 base to trimming and J lost 7 bases, with 11 bases between them. The germline CDR1 and CDR2 sequences are LNHDA and SQIVND (reference sequence). The CDR3 DNA follows: TGTGCCAGTAGTATAGGAGGGACAAAGAATTCACCCCTCCACTTT. This translates into CASSIGGTKNSPLHF.

This rearrangement joins TRBV28 to TRBJ1-4, with a tentative D call TRBD1 (6 bases). Per germline, CDR1 MDHEN and CDR2 SYDVKM. CDR3 length: 14 amino acids. Trimming stripped 7 bases from V and 7 bases from J, with 16 bases between. The CDR3 coding sequence is TGTGCCAGCACCCCACAGGGAGGGCGTGAAAAACTGTTTTTT. Amino acids: CASTPQGGREKLFF.

This chain connects TRBV9 to TRBJ2-1, with 9 bases lining up with TRBD2. V shed 6 bases, J shed 3 bases, and the junction held 13 bases outside the gene matches. This CDR3 contains 17 residues. Germline V gene lookup returns CDR1 SGDLS and CDR2 YYNGEE. In DNA, the CDR3 is TGTGCCAGCACCCCCCCCCGCTGGCGGGGGGGCTACAATGAGCAGTTCTTC. Its translation: CASTPPRWRGGYNEQFF.

The V gene is TRBV2, the J gene TRBJ2-5; 10 nucleotides align to TRBD2. J lost 5 bases, V lost 6 bases, and 3 bases had no gene match. Germline loops: CDR1 SNHLY, CDR2 FYNNEI. The CDR3 length is 13 residues. The CDR3 coding sequence is TGTGCCAGCAGGGAACTAGCGGGGGAGACCCAGTACTTC. Encoded protein: CASRELAGETQYF.

The CDR3, as DNA: TGCAGCGTTGAGGGTCGGCGGACTAGCGCCAATGAGCAGTTCTTC. This encodes CSVEGRRTSANEQFF. The J gene is TRBJ2-1, the V gene TRBV29-1; 9 nucleotides align to TRBD2. The CDR3 runs to 15 residues. The V segment lost 3 bases and the J segment 6 bases; nucleotides outside the gene matches: 9. The V gene's germline CDR1 is SQVTM and CDR2 ANQGSEA.

J is TRBJ2-2 and V is TRBV30; possibly TRBD1 for D (5 bases). Germline V gene sequence: CDR1 GTSNPN, CDR2 SVGIG (reference sequence). Trimming left V 1 base short and J 2 bases short, with 11 bases between. This CDR3 region has 15 residues. As DNA, the CDR3 is TGTGCCTGGAGTGGGGGAAGGACAAACACCGGGGAGCTGTTTTTT. It translates to CAWSGGRTNTGELFF.

To note about this clone: Other DNA sequences in the sample encode the same CDR3. V and J are TRBV6-5 and TRBJ1-2; no clear D gene. CDR1 and CDR2 from the germline V gene are MNHEY and SVGAGI. Between the trimmed V and J ends, which lost 0 bases and 2 bases, there was a span of 10 bases. This CDR3 contains 15 residues. The CDR3 spells CASSYSRRGNYGYTF. CDR3 nucleotide sequence: TGTGCCAGCAGTTACTCGAGGCGAGGAAACTATGGCTACACCTTC.

The V gene is TRBV27, the J gene TRBJ2-3; tentatively, D is TRBD2 (7 bases). CDR3 length: 12 residues. V was trimmed by 2 bases and J by 10 bases, leaving 10 bases between them. Germline V CDR1 and CDR2: MNHEY, SMNVEV (reference sequence). CDR3 sequence reads: CASSLPGGAQYF. For the CDR3, the DNA is TGTGCCAGCAGTTTACCGGGGGGCGCGCAGTATTTT.

This chain uses TRBV12-3 or TRBV12-4 with TRBJ2-7, with TRBD2 matching 7 bases. After removal of 6 bases from V and 2 bases from J, the junction contained 4 bases not matched to a gene. CDR3 length equals 13 residues. The CDR3 loop is CASSRGLAYEQYF. The CDR3 DNA reads TGTGCCAGCAGCCGCGGACTAGCCTACGAGCAGTACTTC.

The gene calls are TRBV6-5 and TRBJ1-1, with TRBD1 identical over 8 bases. V shed 2 bases and J 6 bases; nucleotides not matched to a gene: 8. CDR1 is MNHEY, CDR2 SVGAGI, per germline. The CDR3 sequence is 15 residues long. The CDR3 DNA follows: TGTGCCAGCAGTTACGGGCAGGGGGCGGGGGCTGAAGCTTTCTTT. Translating gives CASSYGQGAGAEAFF.

The chain links TRBV12-5 to TRBJ1-2; possible D gene TRBD1, 5 bases. Germline CDR1 and CDR2: LGHNT and FRNRAP. The CDR3 totals 17 residues. The V end lost 2 bases, the J end lost 4 bases, and 20 bases lay between the germline ends. CDR3 nucleotide sequence: TGTGCTAGTGGTTTGCCAGGGAGGATGATCTGGACCTATGGCTACACCTTC. Encoded protein: CASGLPGRMIWTYGYTF.

This clone is a singleton in its sample. The V gene is TRBV30, the J gene TRBJ1-3; D is ambiguous. Trimming took 0 bases from V and 4 from J, leaving 7 bases between them. Looked up from germline, CDR1 is GTSNPN and CDR2 is SVGIG (reference sequence). The CDR3 totals 13 residues. The CDR3 nucleotides are TGTGCCTGGAGTGTCCAATCAGGAAACACCATATATTTT. It yields the protein CAWSVQSGNTIYF.

This clone came up a few times. This sequence joins TRBV24-1 and TRBJ1-5; unclear D gene. The CDR3 consists of 13 residues. The V gene lost 1 base and the J gene lost 7 bases, with 7 bases spanning the gap. The germline gives CDR1 KGHDR, CDR2 SFDVKD. The CDR3 loop is CATSDFRGQPQHF. Written as DNA, the CDR3 is TGTGCCACCAGTGATTTTCGGGGACAGCCCCAGCATTTT.

The chain carries TRBV7-2 and TRBJ2-1; 11 nucleotides match TRBD2. CDR3 length: 15 amino acids. J lost 8 bases, V lost 0 bases, and 3 bases had no gene match. CDR1 and CDR2 (germline): SGHTA, FQGNSA. The CDR3 DNA reads TGTGCCAGCAGCTTAGCGCGACTAGCGGGACATGAGCAGTTCTTC. This codes for CASSLARLAGHEQFF.

This clone was observed once. This chain connects TRBV19 to TRBJ2-5; tentatively, D is TRBD1 (6 bases). The CDR3 consists of 13 residues. Trimming took 6 bases from V and 5 from J, leaving 13 bases between them. The V gene's germline CDR1 is LNHDA and CDR2 SQIVND (reference sequence). CDR3: CASSPIRGETQYF. The CDR3 DNA sequence: TGTGCCAGTAGCCCCATTAGGGGGGAGACCCAGTACTTC.

The chain has TRBV15 and TRBJ2-3; the D gene is possibly TRBD1 (5 bases). Trimming removed 1 base at V and 3 bases at J, with 17 bases between. CDR1 LNHNV and CDR2 YYDKDF come from the germline V gene (reference sequence). The CDR3 contains 17 residues. DNA for the CDR3: TGTGCCACCAGCAGAGTGGGGCTCCCCCGAGTGACAGATACGCAGTATTTT. As protein: CATSRVGLPRVTDTQYF. Full variable domain (remainder filled in from reference TRBV15 and TRBJ2-3): DAMVIQNPRYQVTQFGKPVTLSCSQTLNHNVMYWYQQKSSQAPKLLFHYYDKDFNNEADTPDNFQSRRPNTSFCFLDIRSPGLGDTAMYLCATSRVGLPRVTDTQYFGPGTRLTVL.

The chain employs TRBV7-6 and TRBJ1-4; no reliable D call. There are 13 residues in the CDR3. V lost 8 bases and J 6 bases, leaving 13 bases between the germline ends. CDR1 and CDR2 from the germline V gene are SGHVS and FNYEAQ. CDR3 residues: CASRSSIDEKLFF. In DNA form, the CDR3 reads TGTGCCAGCCGTTCCTCTATCGATGAAAAACTGTTTTTT.

The chain couples TRBV27 to TRBJ1-2; the D is unclear. The CDR3 runs 14 residues. The V end was cut by 5 bases, the J end by 8 bases, with 18 bases between. Germline loops: CDR1 MNHEY, CDR2 SMNVEV (reference sequence). CDR3 amino acids: CASSPRLAWEGYTF. The CDR3, as DNA: TGTGCCAGCAGTCCCCGTTTGGCCTGGGAGGGCTACACCTTC.

The V call is TRBV6-5, the J call TRBJ2-1; 8 bases are shared with TRBD1. After removal of 7 bases from V and 2 bases from J, the junction contained 4 bases not matched to a gene. CDR1 is MNHEY and CDR2 is SVGAGI in the germline V gene. This CDR3 contains 14 residues. The CDR3 region is CASKTGDAYNEQFF. The CDR3 DNA sequence: TGTGCCAGCAAGACAGGGGACGCCTACAATGAGCAGTTCTTC.

This chain's CDR3 is CSAFGVAHYGYTF. CDR3 DNA sequence: TGCAGCGCCTTCGGGGTGGCTCACTATGGCTACACCTTC. The chain links TRBV29-1 to TRBJ1-2; D not certain. The ends were cut back, 7 bases at V and 3 bases at J, with 15 bases in the middle. The CDR3 consists of 13 residues. Looked up from germline, CDR1 is SQVTM and CDR2 is ANQGSEA.

The rearrangement links TRBV5-8 to TRBJ1-1; D ambiguous. This CDR3 spans 14 amino acids. Trimming took off 4 bases at V and 4 bases at J, with 14 bases between the two ends. Germline V CDR1 and CDR2: SGHTS, YDEGEE. The CDR3 region is CASSPGVPGTEAFF. The CDR3 DNA sequence: TGTGCCAGCAGCCCCGGAGTTCCGGGCACTGAAGCTTTCTTT.

V is TRBV14 and J is TRBJ2-7; perhaps TRBD1 as D (6 bases). Germline assignment: CDR1 SGHDN and CDR2 FVKESK. V was shortened by 5 bases and J by 3 bases, with 17 bases between the two germline ends. This CDR3 has 15 amino acids. DNA of the CDR3: TGTGCCAGCAGCGGACCCGGGACACACTACTACGAGCAGTACTTC. Translated, it gives CASSGPGTHYYEQYF.

The count of this clone is one. The V call is TRBV12-3 or TRBV12-4, the J call TRBJ1-1; D is unclear. V was shortened by 7 bases and J by 1 base, with 10 bases between the two germline ends. The length of the CDR3 is 13 residues. CDR3 protein: CASTLTGNTEAFF. CDR3 nucleotides: TGTGCCAGCACCCTGACGGGGAACACTGAAGCTTTCTTT.